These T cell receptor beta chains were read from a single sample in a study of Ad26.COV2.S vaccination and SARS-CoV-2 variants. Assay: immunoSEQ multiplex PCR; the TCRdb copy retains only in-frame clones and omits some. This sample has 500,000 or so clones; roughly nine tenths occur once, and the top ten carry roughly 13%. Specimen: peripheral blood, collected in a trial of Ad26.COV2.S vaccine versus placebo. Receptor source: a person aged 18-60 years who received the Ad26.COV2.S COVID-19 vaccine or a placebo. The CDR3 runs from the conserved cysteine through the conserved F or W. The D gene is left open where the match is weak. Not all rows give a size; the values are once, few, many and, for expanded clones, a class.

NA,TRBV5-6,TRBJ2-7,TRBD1,CASSAEDRASYEQYF,TGTGCCAGCAGCGCAGAGGACAGGGCCTCCTACGAGCAGTACTTC
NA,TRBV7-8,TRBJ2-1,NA,CASSLNNEQFF,TGTGCCAGCAGCCTCAACAATGAGCAGTTCTTC
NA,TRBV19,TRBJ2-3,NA,CASRKRSTDTQYF,TGTGCCAGTAGAAAAAGGAGCACAGATACGCAGTATTTT
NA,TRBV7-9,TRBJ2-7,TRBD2,CASSSIAGGSYEQYF,TGTGCCAGCAGCTCGATAGCGGGAGGGTCCTACGAGCAGTACTTC
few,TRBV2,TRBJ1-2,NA,CASSVIVGGYTF,TGTGCCAGCAGTGTTATTGTCGGAGGCTACACCTTC
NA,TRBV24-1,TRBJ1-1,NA,CATKSGAEAFF,TGTGCCACTAAATCCGGGGCTGAAGCTTTCTTT
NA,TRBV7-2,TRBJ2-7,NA,CASSLALGVSSEQYF,TGTGCCAGCAGCTTAGCGCTCGGGGTTTCGTCAGAGCAGTACTTC
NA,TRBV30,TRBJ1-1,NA,CAWSVGLGVGAFF,TGTGCCTGGAGTGTCGGGCTCGGGGTAGGAGCTTTCTTT
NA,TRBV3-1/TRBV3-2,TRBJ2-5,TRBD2,CASSPHVGGLADQETQYF,TGTGCCAGCAGCCCCCACGTCGGAGGACTAGCTGATCAAGAGACCCAGTACTTC
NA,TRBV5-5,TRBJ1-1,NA,CASSYFGALNTEAFF,TGTGCCAGCAGCTATTTTGGGGCTTTGAACACTGAAGCTTTCTTT
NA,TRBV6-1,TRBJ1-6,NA,CASSEARSPLHF,TGTGCCAGCAGTGAAGCGCGGTCACCCCTCCACTTT
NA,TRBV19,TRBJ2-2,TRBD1,CASSILGQGNTGELFF,TGTGCCAGTAGTATTCTCGGACAGGGGAACACCGGGGAGCTGTTTTTT
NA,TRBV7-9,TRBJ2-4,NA,CASSLVLELAKNIQYF,TGTGCCAGCAGCTTAGTACTCGAACTAGCCAAAAACATTCAGTACTTC
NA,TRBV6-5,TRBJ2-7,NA,CATRAASDYPYEQYF,TGTGCCACCAGGGCCGCATCAGACTACCCCTACGAGCAGTACTTC
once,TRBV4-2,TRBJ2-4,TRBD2,CASSQDGRGTTVRGNIQYF,TGTGCCAGCAGCCAAGATGGGAGGGGCACAACGGTCCGGGGGAACATTCAGTACTTC
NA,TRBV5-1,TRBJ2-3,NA,CASSLAQGGADTQYF,TGCGCCAGCAGCTTGGCCCAGGGGGGCGCAGATACGCAGTATTTT
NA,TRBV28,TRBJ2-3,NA,CASRGAGGTDTQYF,TGTGCCAGCAGGGGGGCGGGAGGCACAGATACGCAGTATTTT
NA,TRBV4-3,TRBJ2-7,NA,CASSQDQRVSPYEQYF,TGCGCCAGCAGCCAAGATCAGCGAGTTTCCCCCTACGAGCAGTACTTC
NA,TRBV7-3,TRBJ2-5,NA,CASSPSGTEETQYF,TGTGCCAGCAGCCCCTCCGGGACTGAAGAGACCCAGTACTTC
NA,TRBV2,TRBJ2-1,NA,CASSRKKGGEQFF,TGTGCCAGCAGCAGAAAAAAGGGCGGTGAGCAGTTCTTC
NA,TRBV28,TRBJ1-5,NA,CASSLWGRIPTGAQPQHF,TGTGCCAGCAGTTTATGGGGGAGGATACCTACCGGTGCTCAGCCCCAGCATTTT
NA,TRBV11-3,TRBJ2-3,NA,CASSLGQQVADTQYF,TGTGCCAGCAGCTTAGGTCAGCAGGTTGCGGATACGCAGTATTTT
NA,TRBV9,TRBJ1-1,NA,CASSVAQNLMNTEAFF,TGTGCCAGCAGCGTAGCCCAGAACCTAATGAACACTGAAGCTTTCTTT
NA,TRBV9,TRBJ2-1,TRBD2,CASSKLAGTSGRNYNEQFF,TGTGCCAGCAGCAAACTCGCCGGGACTAGCGGGAGAAACTACAATGAGCAGTTCTTC
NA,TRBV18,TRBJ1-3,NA,CASSPLDTSSGNTIYF,TGTGCCAGCTCACCACTTGACACTAGCTCTGGAAACACCATATATTTT
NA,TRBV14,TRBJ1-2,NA,CASSQGQGVGYGYTF,TGTGCCAGCAGCCAAGGGCAGGGTGTTGGCTATGGCTACACCTTC
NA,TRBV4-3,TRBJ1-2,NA,CASSQERAVPSGYTF,TGCGCCAGCAGCCAAGAACGCGCAGTTCCGTCCGGCTACACCTTC
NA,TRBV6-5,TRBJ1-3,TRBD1,CASSGTVGNTIYF,TGTGCCAGCAGCGGGACAGTTGGAAACACCATATATTTT
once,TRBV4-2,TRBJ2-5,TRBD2,CASSQVPGTSGSVETQYF,TGTGCCAGCAGCCAAGTTCCCGGGACTAGCGGGAGTGTTGAGACCCAGTACTTC
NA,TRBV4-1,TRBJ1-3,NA,CASSQVEGRGNTIYF,TGCGCCAGCAGCCAAGTGGAGGGGAGGGGAAACACCATATATTTT
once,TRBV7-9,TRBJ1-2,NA,CASSYDTPDGYTF,TGTGCCAGCAGCTATGACACACCGGATGGCTACACCTTC